This TCR beta chain was retrieved from a study of blood T cell repertoires in COVID-19 (dated by TCRdb to about 2020). Regarding the complete study: Samples covering the acute and convalescent phases of COVID-19 were provided by collaborators in the United States, Italy and Spain. The material from the prospective study consisted of cDNA or gDNA derived from T cells, B-cell-depleted T cells, or PBMCs. The sample metadata nearly always contained a de-identified subject ID, COVID-19 status, age in years and sex. Samples came from the ongoing ImmuneRACE study (first 160 participants) plus 1,254 subjects from 6 global collaborators. Subjects who had been exposed to COVID-19, were actively infected with it, or had recovered from it provided the deeply sampled blood TCRbeta repertoires that made up the dataset. The repertoires were released in a freely available public database meant as a resource for research on the immune response to SARS-CoV-2. HLA class I and class II types, where available, came from metadata supplied by the sample provider rather than from assay-based typing. Summary of the overall study and its limitations: The amount of clinical and demographic metadata varied by source and participant and was provided uncurated.

The germline V gene yields MNHNS for CDR1 and SASEGT for CDR2. Taken from cysteine to phenylalanine, the CDR3 has 16 residues. Here the CDR3 DNA is all that survives: 48 bases in frame from base 1. Trimmed from V: 2 bases; trimmed from J: 3 bases; junction bases lacking a gene match: 5. Enrolling through a virtual design, the prospective study's participants ranged in age from roughly 18 to 95 years and lived across 24 United States geographic areas. In the prospective study, cohorts were assigned on the basis of participant-reported clinical history obtained from a screening survey and a study questionnaire. Exposed participants had been in contact, within 2 weeks of entering the study, with a person who had a PCR-confirmed or clinician-diagnosed case of COVID-19. In the prospective study, mobile phlebotomists collected whole blood, serum and a nasopharyngeal or oropharyngeal swab from each participant. Prospective study participants could optionally give additional blood draws and questionnaires over an approximately 2-month period. Prospective study blood samples were shipped either frozen or at room temperature before DNA extraction.

TCRbeta CDR3 regions were amplified from genomic DNA by means of the immunoSEQ Assay, a bias-controlled multiplex PCR. Regarding the original processing steps: Within the assay, amplification of reference gene primers was used to estimate how many nucleated cells each sample contained. To quantify the absolute abundance of each unique TCRbeta CDR3 rearrangement, sequence reads were collapsed and filtered. For each sample, productive Simpson clonality was calculated as the square root of Simpson's diversity index over productive rearrangements. TCRdb's version of the immuneACCESS table is confined to in-frame rearrangements and falls short of the full clone set. An unresolved V gene accounts for under half of the shortfall where checked; the remainder is of unknown origin. The DNA was the basis for D and trimming; V, J and clone size are from that table. In this sample the table shows roughly 190,000 clones, roughly 84% of which occur a single time. Jointly, the top ten make up 3% to 3.5% of the sample.

In regard to this clone: This receptor's antigen is unknown. No base qualities exist here, and no much larger clone lies one base off it.

This clonotype originated in a woman aged 25 to 39 who had been exposed to COVID-19. The rearrangement joined TRBV6-1 to TRBJ1-5; the central 9 bases match TRBD1. Sequencing was done on a sample of PBMCs or T cells enriched from blood (not recorded which). Read as DNA, the sequence is TGTGCCAGCAGTGAAATGGGACAGGGCTTCAATCAGCCCCAGCATTTT. Its protein is CASSEMGQGFNQPQHF.